This section outlines one T cell receptor (beta chain) sequence together with its context. Generated by immunoSEQ multiplex PCR, the TCRdb table keeps only in-frame clones and is missing some. The sample consists of 65,000 to 80,000 clones, 90% to 95% of them appearing once. V shed 4 bases, J shed 2 bases, and the junction held 3 bases outside the gene matches. This CDR3 has 14 residues. The germline gives CDR1 MRHNA, CDR2 SNTAGT. This entry is derived from a study of T cell changes during pregnancy in multiple sclerosis. This TCR came from a female donor with multiple sclerosis, enrolled in a pregnancy study. Material: peripheral blood, obtained in the second trimester of pregnancy. This sequence joins TRBV6-4 and TRBJ2-7; TRBD1 aligns across 9 bases. The CDR3 nucleotides read TGTGCCAGCAGTGCGGGGACAGGGCCCTACGAGCAGTACTTC. Translated, it gives CASSAGTGPYEQYF.